Below, one TCR beta chain is given with its context. This clone was recorded only once. What antigen it recognizes has not been identified. No base quality information exists; no much larger clone differs at one position. Trimming at the junction amounts to 5 bases on V and 2 bases on J, and the germline ends lie 12 bases apart. Measured from the cysteine to the phenylalanine, the CDR3 is 14 residues long. Just the 42-base CDR3 DNA is kept, in frame starting at base 1. In the germline V gene, CDR1 corresponds to SGHTA and CDR2 to FQGNSA. Libraries were built with the immunoSEQ multiplex PCR assay. TCRdb took this table from immuneACCESS and kept in-frame rearrangements with V and J called. Such tables lack part of the clones; where checked against another copy, unresolved V genes explain under half of the gap, and the rest is unexplained. Across this sample there are about 88,000 clones, with 55% to 75% seen only once. The ten largest clones take up roughly 13% of the sample.

The study tested focal radiation therapy combined with CTLA-4 blockade (ipilimumab) in patients with chemo-refractory metastatic non-small-cell lung cancer. The record originates from a study of radiotherapy plus CTLA-4 blockade in lung cancer (dated by TCRdb to 2016 to 2018). In terms of the full investigation: Objective responses were observed in more than 15% of enrolled patients, and disease control was achieved in about 32%. The investigation overall reported the following: Early dynamic changes in blood T cell clones, together with increased serum interferon-beta after radiation, were reported as the strongest predictors of response. TCR clones derived from tumors expanded in peripheral blood after treatment with radiotherapy and ipilimumab.

The clonotype comes from a human donor with non-small cell lung cancer that progressed on radiotherapy plus ipilimumab. The rearrangement joined TRBV7-2 to TRBJ2-5, and TRBD1 may be the D gene, going by 6 matching bases. The sequencing here drew on peripheral blood, taken from a patient treated with radiotherapy plus ipilimumab. The sequenced DNA: TGTGCCAGCAGCGCCTACAGGGAACAAGAGACCCAGTACTTC. Translated, it gives CASSAYREQETQYF.